The 29 T cell receptor beta chains presented below share a single source sample, sequenced in a study of shared clonotypes between healthy human individuals. TCRdb keeps only in-frame clones here, not all; method: immunoSEQ multiplex PCR. This sample has more than 450,000 clones, with 60% to 85% found just once. The source material was PBMCs. Receptor source: a middle-aged woman in good health. Some clones in this sample may be carry-over from other donors' samples.

In its sample, this clone was seen once. V usage is TRBV27 and J usage is TRBJ2-7; 7 positions agree with TRBD1. J was trimmed by 4 bases and V by 5 bases; bases with no gene match: 8. From germline, CDR1 is MNHEY and CDR2 SMNVEV (reference sequence). The length of the CDR3 is 14 residues. CDR3 sequence: CASSKDRKPYEQYF. CDR3 DNA sequence: TGTGCCAGCAGTAAGGACAGGAAGCCTTACGAGCAGTACTTC.

This chain uses TRBV4-3 with TRBJ2-1; tentatively, D is TRBD1 (5 bases). The germline V gene encodes CDR1 LGHNA and CDR2 YSLEER. Trimming removed 1 base at V and 3 bases at J, with 19 bases between. This CDR3 region has 18 residues. The CDR3 nucleotides are TGCGCCAGCAGCCAAGCCCAGGGCCGGATTAGGATCTACAATGAGCAGTTCTTC. It codes for CASSQAQGRIRIYNEQFF.

This clone was found a few times. The chain recombines TRBV11-2 with TRBJ2-1; 12 nucleotides line up with TRBD2. V dropped 1 base and J dropped 10; count of bases not matched to a gene: 11. The germline CDR1 and CDR2 sequences are SGHAT and FQNNGV. There are 17 residues in the CDR3. Here the CDR3 reads CASSLVTSGSHVGEQFF. The DNA of the CDR3 is TGTGCCAGCAGCTTAGTGACTAGCGGGAGTCATGTAGGGGAGCAGTTCTTC. The variable domain in full, with the rest retrieved from reference TRBV11-2 and TRBJ2-1, is EAGVAQSPRYKIIEKRQSVAFWCNPISGHATLYWYQQILGQGPKLLIQFQNNGVVDDSQLPKDRFSAERLKGVDSTLKIQPAKLEDSAVYLCASSLVTSGSHVGEQFFGPGTRLTVL.

This chain links TRBV18 with TRBJ2-7; 7 bases align to TRBD1. The germline V gene encodes CDR1 KGHSH and CDR2 LQKENI. After removal of 6 bases from V and 5 bases from J, the junction contained 7 bases not matched to a gene. The CDR3 extends over 13 amino acids. In nucleotides, the CDR3 is TGTGCCAGCTCCTTCGACAGGGACGACGAGCAGTACTTC. Translating gives CASSFDRDDEQYF.

V gene TRBV6-1 combines with J gene TRBJ1-5, with D perhaps TRBD1 (5 bases). The ends were cut back, 4 bases at V and 7 bases at J, with 11 bases in the middle. The CDR3 length is 13 residues. CDR1 is MNHNS, CDR2 SASEGT, per germline. The DNA for the CDR3 is TGTGCCAGCAGTGGGACATCTCAACAGCCCCAGCATTTT. Its protein product is CASSGTSQQPQHF.

The gene calls are TRBV7-8 and TRBJ2-5; D is ambiguous. With 3 bases removed from V and 2 bases from J, the gap between germline ends came to 10 bases. The germline V gene has CDR1 SGHVS and CDR2 FQNEAQ. This CDR3 has 14 residues. CDR3 region: CASSLATRQETQYF. DNA for the CDR3: TGTGCCAGCAGCTTGGCTACGCGACAAGAGACCCAGTACTTC.

This rearrangement joins TRBV18 to TRBJ2-7, with TRBD1 matching over 7 bases. With 3 bases clipped from V and 4 bases from J, the junction kept 9 bases outside the gene matches. The CDR3 is 15 amino acids. Germline V CDR1 and CDR2: KGHSH, LQKENI. The CDR3 reads CASSPKGGLKYEQYF. The CDR3 nucleotides read TGTGCCAGCTCACCGAAAGGGGGCCTAAAGTACGAGCAGTACTTC.

The chain is built from TRBV28 and TRBJ1-1; possibly TRBD1 for D (6 bases). There are 16 residues in the CDR3. V lost 4 bases, J lost 0 bases, and 15 bases lay in between. The germline V gene encodes CDR1 MDHEN and CDR2 SYDVKM. The CDR3 loop is CASSSPFGTLNTEAFF. In DNA form, the CDR3 reads TGTGCCAGCAGTTCCCCGTTCGGGACACTGAACACTGAAGCTTTCTTT.

The chain has TRBV18 and TRBJ2-2; D possibly corresponds to TRBD2 (6 bases). Trimming took off 6 bases at V and 6 bases at J, with 17 bases between the two ends. CDR3 length equals 15 residues. Germline CDR1 reads KGHSH; CDR2 reads LQKENI. CDR3 DNA: TGTGCCAGCTCCTCGCGTGGGGGACTCGCCGGGGAGCTGTTTTTT. It specifies CASSSRGGLAGELFF.

The gene calls are TRBV7-9 and TRBJ2-3; 10 bases agree with TRBD2. CDR3 length: 14 amino acids. Germline V gene lookup returns CDR1 SEHNR and CDR2 FQNEAQ (reference sequence). V lost 1 base, J lost 5 bases, and 0 bases stayed unmatched. In nucleotides, the CDR3 is TGTGCCAGCAGCTTAGTAGCGGGAGGAGATACGCAGTATTTT. Residues: CASSLVAGGDTQYF.

V and J are TRBV2 and TRBJ1-1; maybe TRBD1 (5 bases). The CDR3 consists of 13 residues. V lost 4 bases, J lost 11 bases, and 17 bases lay in between. Germline V CDR1 and CDR2: SNHLY, FYNNEI. CDR3 residues: CASSVGQGRAAFF. In nucleotides, the CDR3 is TGTGCCAGCAGTGTTGGGCAGGGTCGCGCCGCTTTCTTT.

The rearrangement uses TRBV6-1 and TRBJ2-7, with D tentatively TRBD1 or TRBD2 (5 bases each). The CDR3 is 14 residues long. V was cut by 1 base and J by 0 bases, with 7 bases left in between. Germline lookup yields CDR1 MNHNS and CDR2 SASEGT. The CDR3 sequence is CASSEGGVSYEQYF. In DNA, the CDR3 is TGTGCCAGCAGTGAAGGAGGGGTCTCCTACGAGCAGTACTTC.

This chain connects TRBV16 to TRBJ1-1, with D hard to call. Germline V lookup: CDR1 KGHSY, CDR2 FQNENV. The CDR3 is made up of 15 amino acids. The V and J ends lost 0 bases and 1 base respectively, with 9 bases between them. CDR3 in DNA: TGTGCCAGCAGCCAATCACCGATCGGGAACACTGAAGCTTTCTTT. Translation gives CASSQSPIGNTEAFF.

This rearrangement joins TRBV7-2 to TRBJ2-7; 7 nucleotides agree with TRBD2. V dropped 5 bases and J dropped 2; count of bases not matched to a gene: 9. This CDR3 has 15 amino acids. Per germline, CDR1 SGHTA and CDR2 FQGNSA. The CDR3 loop is CASSVRGGSPYEQYF. The CDR3 DNA is TGTGCCAGCAGCGTCAGAGGCGGGAGCCCCTACGAGCAGTACTTC. The full variable domain, in which reference TRBV7-2 and TRBJ2-7 provide the parts outside the CDR3, is GAGVSQSPSNKVTEKGKDVELRCDPISGHTALYWYRQSLGQGLEFLIYFQGNSAPDKSGLPSDRFSAERTGGSVSTLTIQRTQQEDSAVYLCASSVRGGSPYEQYFGPGTRLTVT.

The chain has TRBV7-9 and TRBJ2-1; no clear D. This CDR3 region has 13 residues. Germline loops: CDR1 SEHNR, CDR2 FQNEAQ (reference sequence). V lost 3 bases, J lost 3 bases, and 6 bases lay in between. CDR3 region: CASSLERYNEQFF. CDR3 in DNA: TGTGCCAGCAGCTTGGAGCGCTACAATGAGCAGTTCTTC.

The genes are TRBV7-2 and TRBJ2-1; D remains ambiguous. Germline V gene lookup returns CDR1 SGHTA and CDR2 FQGNSA. Trimming took 1 base from V and 0 from J, leaving 7 bases between them. CDR3 length: 15 amino acids. CDR3 sequence (DNA): TGTGCCAGCAGCTTAGGGTTATCCTCCTACAATGAGCAGTTCTTC. Encoded protein: CASSLGLSSYNEQFF.

The chain uses TRBV7-3 and TRBJ2-6, with 8 positions matching TRBD1. This CDR3 comprises 15 residues. V shed 4 bases and J 4 bases; nucleotides not matched to a gene: 3. CDR1 and CDR2 (germline): SGHTA, FQGTGA. CDR3 sequence (DNA): TGTGCCAGCAGCTCGACAGGGGCCGGGGCCAACGTCCTGACTTTC. This encodes CASSSTGAGANVLTF.

The table lists this clone with many counts. V and J are TRBV28 and TRBJ1-4, with 7 bases fitting TRBD1. Germline-derived CDR1 and CDR2 are MDHEN and SYDVKM. This CDR3 spans 14 amino acids. Trimming removed 5 bases from V and 4 bases from J; junction bases left unmatched: 4. CDR3 nucleotides: TGTGCCAGCAGTGGAGGGACAGTTAATGAAAAACTGTTTTTT. Translated, it gives CASSGGTVNEKLFF.

The chain joins TRBV18 to TRBJ1-1; D not certain. The V end lost 6 bases, the J end lost 7 bases, and 9 bases lay between the germline ends. CDR1 KGHSH and CDR2 LQKENI come from the germline V gene. This CDR3 comprises 11 residues. CDR3 DNA: TGTGCCAGCTCCAACCAGGTTGAAGCTTTCTTT. Its translation: CASSNQVEAFF.

The genes are TRBV29-1 and TRBJ2-7; the match to TRBD1 covers 8 bases. Germline assignment: CDR1 SQVTM and CDR2 ANQGSEA. V dropped 5 bases and J dropped 5; count of bases not matched to a gene: 2. This CDR3 has 11 residues. For the CDR3, the DNA is TGCAGCGTTATGACAGGGGACGAGCAGTACTTC. Amino acids: CSVMTGDEQYF.

The CDR3 region has the DNA TGTGCCAGCACCCCGACGGGAGGTTACACAGATACGCAGTATTTT. This translates into CASTPTGGYTDTQYF. The chain recombines TRBV9 with TRBJ2-3, with 7 bases lining up with TRBD2. This CDR3 region has 15 residues. J gave up 2 bases and V 6 bases, and 9 bases lay outside the gene matches. Germline lookup yields CDR1 SGDLS and CDR2 YYNGEE.

This chain uses TRBV6-6 with TRBJ1-3; D ambiguous. Trimming removed 2 bases from V and 5 bases from J, with 10 bases in between. The germline gives CDR1 MNHNY, CDR2 SVGAGI (reference sequence). This CDR3 has 14 residues. CDR3: CASSYEVGRNTIYF. The CDR3 region has the DNA TGTGCCAGCAGTTACGAAGTCGGCAGAAACACCATATATTTT.

J is TRBJ1-4 and V is TRBV30, with D hard to call. Germline loops: CDR1 GTSNPN, CDR2 SVGIG (reference sequence). This CDR3 is 10 amino acids long. V was cut by 5 bases and J by 5 bases, with 3 bases left in between. The CDR3 protein is CAWGNEKLFF. The DNA of the CDR3 is TGTGCCTGGGGAAATGAAAAACTGTTTTTT.

This clone has a single count. The CDR3 sequence: CASSPGAHGGSYEQYF. CDR3 sequence (DNA): TGTGCCAGCAGCCCCGGGGCCCACGGCGGGAGCTACGAGCAGTACTTC. The rearrangement links TRBV6-6 to TRBJ2-7; TRBD2 agrees at 7 bases. V shed 6 bases and J 3 bases; nucleotides not matched to a gene: 14. Germline V gene sequence: CDR1 MNHNY, CDR2 SVGAGI (reference sequence). The length of the CDR3 is 16 residues.

This rearrangement joins TRBV7-2 to TRBJ2-1, with no clear D. Germline lookup yields CDR1 SGHTA and CDR2 FQGNSA. CDR3 length: 12 residues. V was pared by 5 bases and J by 2 bases, with 4 bases between. The CDR3 region is CASSGAYNEQFF. CDR3 in DNA: TGTGCCAGCAGCGGGGCCTACAATGAGCAGTTCTTC.

The chain's CDR3 is CATSTSGPNSGYNEQFF. The CDR3, as DNA: TGTGCCACCAGCACTAGCGGGCCTAATAGTGGGTACAATGAGCAGTTCTTC. V and J are TRBV15 and TRBJ2-1; 8 nucleotides line up with TRBD2. Germline CDR1 reads LNHNV; CDR2 reads YYDKDF (reference sequence). This CDR3 is 17 amino acids long. Unmatched junction bases numbered 12, after V lost 4 bases and J lost 4 bases.

CDR3 residues: CASSPQGIGEAFF. The CDR3 DNA follows: TGTGCCAGCAGCCCCCAAGGGATAGGTGAAGCTTTCTTT. J is TRBJ1-1 and V is TRBV11-3; no clear D gene. This CDR3 contains 13 residues. V lost 5 bases, J lost 7 bases, and 14 bases lay in between. Germline-derived CDR1 and CDR2 are SGHNT and YENEEA.

The gene calls are TRBV6-5 and TRBJ2-7; TRBD1 is a possible D gene (5 bases). The germline gives CDR1 MNHEY, CDR2 SVGAGI. V was pared by 6 bases and J by 1 base, with 13 bases between. This CDR3 has 14 residues. The CDR3 reads CASRQDIGSYEQYF. The DNA for the CDR3 is TGTGCCAGCAGACAGGATATCGGGTCCTACGAGCAGTACTTC.

The chain carries TRBV5-1 and TRBJ2-7; D might be TRBD1 or TRBD2, each matching 5 bases. The CDR3 length is 13 residues. CDR1 is SGHRS, CDR2 YFSETQ, per germline. V was cut by 3 bases and J by 3 bases, with 10 bases left in between. CDR3 coding DNA: TGCGCCAGCAGCTCGGGACCGCGCTACGAGCAGTACTTC. Translated: CASSSGPRYEQYF.